This T cell receptor beta chain was recorded in a study of graft-versus-host responses after intestinal transplantation. Study information: Recipients had multivisceral, liver-intestinal, or isolated intestinal transplants. Each recipient received anti-thymocyte globulin induction, then tacrolimus and steroids for approximately 3 years. Points from the study as a whole: Recipient-marrow GvH clones were detected, some having first appeared in ileum or blood.

Germline CDR1 reads GTSNPN; CDR2 reads SVGIG (reference sequence). The V end was cut by 0 bases, the J end by 10 bases, with 13 bases between. This CDR3 is 14 amino acids long. This clone was picked up one time. The antigen is not known. The assay was immunoSEQ multiplex PCR, and TCRdb's table has in-frame clones only and misses some. The sample has more than 95,000 clones, about 90% seen once. The sample here was unstimulated CD4+ T cells sorted from spleen or lymph node cells, taken before intestinal transplant. The chain links TRBV30 to TRBJ1-6; D is uncertain. This clonotype was sampled from a human donor who received an intestinal transplant. Here the CDR3 reads CAWSVRGSSSPLHF. In DNA form, the CDR3 reads TGTGCCTGGAGTGTACGAGGCTCTAGCTCACCCCTCCACTTT.